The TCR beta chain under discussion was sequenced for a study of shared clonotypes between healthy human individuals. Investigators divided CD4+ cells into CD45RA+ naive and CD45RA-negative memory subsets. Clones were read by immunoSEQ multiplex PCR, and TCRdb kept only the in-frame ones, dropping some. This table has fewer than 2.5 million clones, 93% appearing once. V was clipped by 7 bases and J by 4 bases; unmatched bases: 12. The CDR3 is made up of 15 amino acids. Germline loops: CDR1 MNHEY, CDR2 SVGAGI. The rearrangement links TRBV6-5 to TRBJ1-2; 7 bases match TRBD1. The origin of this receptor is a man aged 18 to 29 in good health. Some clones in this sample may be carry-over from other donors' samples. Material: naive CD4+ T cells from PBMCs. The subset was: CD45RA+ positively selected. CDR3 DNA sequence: TGTGCCAGCATCAAGCAGGGGGGATTGGGCTATGGCTACACCTTC. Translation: CASIKQGGLGYGYTF.